These 19 T cell receptor beta chains came from one sample sequenced in a study of sequential checkpoint blockade in melanoma. The protocol was immunoSEQ multiplex PCR, while the TCRdb copy is restricted to in-frame clones and leaves out a portion. The sample has about 15,000 clones; 70% are singletons. Treatment: randomized to nivolumab then ipilimumab (arm A) or the reverse (arm B). Source: CD8+ T cells sorted from blood (inferred from file names), taken from a patient given nivolumab and ipilimumab in sequence. These receptors originate from a human donor with melanoma.

This clone came up once. This sequence joins TRBV5-1 and TRBJ1-1; no reliable D call. The V end was cut by 5 bases, the J end by 1 base, with 6 bases between. The CDR3 totals 12 residues. Germline V gene data show CDR1 as SGHRS and CDR2 as YFSETQ. CDR3 bases: TGCGCCAGCAGTTTAAAGAACACTGAAGCTTTCTTT. As protein: CASSLKNTEAFF.

The gene calls are TRBV27 and TRBJ2-1; perhaps TRBD2 as D (5 bases). Between the trimmed V and J ends, which lost 2 bases and 3 bases, there was a span of 11 bases. Germline CDR1 reads MNHEY; CDR2 reads SMNVEV (reference sequence). The CDR3 has 15 residues. The DNA for the CDR3 is TGTGCCAGCAGTTTAGGGAGTTCTTTCTACAATGAGCAGTTCTTC. This gives the protein CASSLGSSFYNEQFF.

V is TRBV4-1 and J is TRBJ1-1, with D possibly TRBD1 on 6 matching bases. The CDR3 covers 13 residues. Germline V lookup: CDR1 MGHRA, CDR2 YSYEKL. V shed 0 bases and J shed 8 bases, with 10 bases lying between them. The CDR3 DNA reads TGCGCCAGCAGCCAAGATATTGGACAGGAAGCTTTCTTT. Protein: CASSQDIGQEAFF.

The chain recombines TRBV5-1 with TRBJ1-1, with D unresolved. V lost 2 bases and J lost 4, with 6 bases in between. The germline gives CDR1 SGHRS, CDR2 YFSETQ. The CDR3 totals 12 residues. Written as DNA, the CDR3 is TGCGCCAGCAGCTTTGAGGGCACTGAAGCTTTCTTT. Its translation: CASSFEGTEAFF.

The chain employs TRBV18 and TRBJ1-1, with D perhaps matching TRBD1 (6 bases). This CDR3 spans 14 amino acids. The ends were cut back, 8 bases at V and 2 bases at J, with 15 bases in the middle. Per the germline V gene, CDR1 is KGHSH and CDR2 is LQKENI. CDR3 sequence reads: CASGRAGANTEAFF. Written as DNA, the CDR3 is TGTGCCAGCGGCCGAGCAGGGGCAAACACTGAAGCTTTCTTT.

This clone has a single count. The chain couples TRBV10-3 to TRBJ1-6; 8 bases are shared with TRBD1. Germline V gene data show CDR1 as ENHRY and CDR2 as SYGVKD. Trimming cost V 4 bases and J 0 bases; bases outside gene matches: 8. This CDR3 contains 18 residues. The CDR3 sequence is CAISAPRTGNSYNSPLHF. The CDR3 nucleotides are TGTGCCATCAGTGCTCCACGGACAGGGAACTCCTATAATTCACCCCTCCACTTT.

The DNA of the CDR3 is TGTGCCAGCAGTTCCTTGGGGACTGGGGAGTACTTC. This sequence encodes CASSSLGTGEYF. This chain uses TRBV27 with TRBJ2-7; D may be TRBD2 (6 bases). This CDR3 spans 12 amino acids. V was clipped by 4 bases and J by 11 bases, with 15 bases between them. Germline V gene data show CDR1 as MNHEY and CDR2 as SMNVEV (reference sequence).

This clone showed up just a few times. This chain connects TRBV29-1 to TRBJ2-7; TRBD2 aligns across 10 bases. Trimming at V came to 4 bases and at J to 2 bases, leaving 11 bases not matched to a gene. CDR1 SQVTM and CDR2 ANQGSEA come from the germline V gene. This CDR3 is 16 amino acids long. In DNA form, the CDR3 reads TGCAGCGTTGTGCCCCTCGGACTAGCGGTGACCTACGAGCAGTACTTC. This translates into CSVVPLGLAVTYEQYF.

This rearrangement joins TRBV4-3 to TRBJ2-1; D gene uncertain. With 0 bases removed from V and 4 bases from J, the gap between germline ends came to 13 bases. The CDR3 extends over 16 amino acids. Germline CDR1 LGHNA, CDR2 YSLEER. The CDR3 sequence is CASSQELAEWYNEQFF. Here the CDR3 DNA reads TGCGCCAGCAGCCAAGAACTGGCGGAATGGTACAATGAGCAGTTCTTC.

This rearrangement joins TRBV7-3 to TRBJ2-1; no clear D gene. CDR1 SGHTA and CDR2 FQGTGA come from the germline V gene. V was cut by 0 bases and J by 4 bases, with 10 bases left in between. The CDR3 loop spans 15 amino acids. Here the CDR3 DNA reads TGTGCCAGCAGCTTAACAAAAGCGCCTTACAATGAGCAGTTCTTC. It codes for CASSLTKAPYNEQFF.

The chain has TRBV9 and TRBJ2-4; maybe TRBD2 (6 bases). This CDR3 contains 14 residues. Trimming cost V 0 bases and J 7 bases, with 11 bases left between them. Germline V lookup: CDR1 SGDLS, CDR2 YYNGEE. CDR3 region: CASSVGGGRNIQYF. The CDR3 DNA reads TGTGCCAGCAGCGTAGGCGGAGGGAGGAACATTCAGTACTTC.

This clone came up many times. The chain couples TRBV6-1 to TRBJ1-5; D gene uncertain. The V gene's germline CDR1 is MNHNS and CDR2 SASEGT. Trimming shortened V by 5 bases and J by 5 bases, and 7 bases separated the two germline ends. The CDR3 spans 12 residues. CDR3 sequence (DNA): TGTGCCAGCAGTCTAAACCATCAGCCCCAGCATTTT. This gives the protein CASSLNHQPQHF.

This clone has just a few counts. The V and J genes are TRBV9 and TRBJ2-3; 7 bases fit TRBD1. The CDR3 covers 15 residues. Germline V CDR1 and CDR2: SGDLS, YYNGEE. J lost 4 bases, V lost 0 bases, and 5 bases had no gene match. The CDR3 sequence is CASSVEGAVPDTQYF. For the CDR3, the DNA is TGTGCCAGCAGCGTAGAGGGGGCCGTCCCAGATACGCAGTATTTT.

The CDR3 DNA reads as TGTGCCAGCAGACAAATACAGGGGGCGGTCAATGAGCAGTTCTTC. Protein product: CASRQIQGAVNEQFF. The V and J genes are TRBV6-5 and TRBJ2-1; 9 bases are shared with TRBD1. Per germline, CDR1 MNHEY and CDR2 SVGAGI. There are 15 residues in the CDR3. V gave up 6 bases and J gave up 6 bases; unmatched junction bases: 9.

This clone was seen a handful of times. The CDR3 DNA sequence: TGTGCCAGTAGTATAGGGCTAGACTCTTACGAGCAGTACTTC. Amino acid sequence: CASSIGLDSYEQYF. The rearrangement uses TRBV19 and TRBJ2-7; D unclear. V was pared by 1 base and J by 4 bases, with 11 bases between. The CDR3 consists of 14 residues. Germline CDR1 LNHDA, CDR2 SQIVND (reference sequence).

The J gene is TRBJ2-1, the V gene TRBV13; TRBD2 matches at 15 bases. Germline assignment: CDR1 PRHDT and CDR2 FYEKMQ (reference sequence). V shed 4 bases and J 6 bases; nucleotides not matched to a gene: 7. CDR3 length: 17 residues. The chain's CDR3 is CASSYWTSGGASNEQFF. In nucleotides, the CDR3 is TGTGCCAGCAGCTATTGGACTAGCGGGGGGGCGTCCAATGAGCAGTTCTTC.

J is TRBJ2-1 and V is TRBV7-6; 7 bases fit TRBD1. The V gene's germline CDR1 is SGHVS and CDR2 FNYEAQ. V lost 3 bases, J lost 8 bases, and 7 bases stayed unmatched. The CDR3 runs to 14 residues. In DNA, the CDR3 is TGTGCCAGCAGCTTGGGACAGCATTTCGATGAGCAGTTCTTC. This sequence encodes CASSLGQHFDEQFF.

The CDR3 coding sequence is TGTGCCAGCAGTTTTCCTATAGCCGGGGAGCTGTTTTTT. Translated: CASSFPIAGELFF. The V gene is TRBV27, the J gene TRBJ2-2; D gene uncertain. The V gene lost 3 bases and the J gene lost 6 bases, with 8 bases spanning the gap. Germline V gene lookup returns CDR1 MNHEY and CDR2 SMNVEV (reference sequence). The CDR3 loop spans 13 amino acids.

In this sample, this clone turned up once. The J gene is TRBJ2-3, the V gene TRBV11-3, with D unclear. The CDR3 consists of 11 residues. Germline assignment: CDR1 SGHNT and CDR2 YENEEA. V was trimmed by 5 bases and J by 3 bases, leaving 3 bases between them. In nucleotides, the CDR3 is TGTGCCAGCAGCCTTACAGATACGCAGTATTTT. This gives the protein CASSLTDTQYF. The complete variable domain, with remaining parts taken from reference TRBV11-3 and TRBJ2-3, reads EAGVVQSPRYKIIEKKQPVAFWCNPISGHNTLYWYLQNLGQGPELLIRYENEEAVDDSQLPKDRFSAERLKGVDSTLKIQPAELGDSAVYLCASSLTDTQYFGPGTRLTVL.